The TCR beta chain described here comes from a study of CD8 T cells in ankylosing spondylitis. Study outcomes and limitations: Among TCR beta sequences, a motif of fewer than 10 highly homologous variants appeared characteristic of ankylosing spondylitis blood.

This clonotype was detected ten times or more. What it recognizes is unknown. Trimming shortened V by 5 bases and J by 3 bases, and 19 bases separated the two germline ends. Germline-derived CDR1 and CDR2 are DFQATT and SNEGSKA (reference sequence). The CDR3 is 15 amino acids. Using its own MiXCR run on the 5' RACE reads, TCRdb lists one record per CDR3 protein. The sample lists 750,000 to 850,000 distinct CDR3 sequences, approximately 10% seen once, with more than 0.5% in the top ten. Sequenced material: blood, either unsorted or a sorted T cell fraction (not recorded which). This clonotype was sampled from a male donor with ankylosing spondylitis. This chain uses TRBV20-1 with TRBJ1-1; D possibly corresponds to TRBD1 (5 bases). CDR3 sequence: CSASRREGGDTEAFF. The DNA of the CDR3 is TGCAGTGCTTCCCGCAGGGAAGGTGGGGACACTGAAGCTTTCTTT.